The subject of this entry is one TCR beta chain. No antigen is known for it. No base quality values were provided; no much bigger clone lies one nucleotide off. This sample was taken from a study of blood T cell repertoires in COVID-19 (dated by TCRdb to between 2020 and 2021). Regarding the study in general: Samples covering the acute and convalescent phases of COVID-19 were provided by collaborators in the United States, Italy and Spain. The repertoires were released in a freely available public database intended as a resource for research on the immune response to SARS-CoV-2. The sample metadata nearly always contained a de-identified subject ID, COVID-19 status, age in years and sex. Where HLA class I and class II types were available, the types were taken from metadata supplied by the sample provider, not from assay-based typing. Deeply sampled blood TCRbeta repertoires from subjects exposed to, actively infected with, or recovered from COVID-19 were included in the dataset. The samples were drawn from the first 160 participants of the ongoing ImmuneRACE study and from some 1,300 subjects provided by 6 global collaborators. The material from the prospective study consisted of cDNA or gDNA derived from T cells, B-cell-depleted T cells, or PBMCs. Here is what the overall study found, with its caveats: The amount of clinical and demographic metadata varied by source and participant and was provided uncurated.

Whole blood was collected in K2EDTA tubes by collaborating institutions according to the institutions' own protocols. Collaborator samples were shipped for TCRbeta analysis as frozen whole blood, isolated PBMCs, or DNA extracted from either sample type. Trimmed from V: 5 bases; trimmed from J: 3 bases; junction bases lacking a gene match: 3. The CDR3 runs 13 amino acids, cysteine and phenylalanine included. The read is trimmed to its CDR3 DNA, 39 bases read in frame from base 1. CDR1 and CDR2 are drawn from the germline V gene: MNHEY, SVGEGT. TCRbeta CDR3 regions were amplified from genomic DNA using the immunoSEQ Assay, a bias-controlled multiplex PCR. As for the original processing: The number of nucleated cells in each sample was estimated from the amplification of reference gene primers within the assay. To quantify the absolute abundance of each unique TCRbeta CDR3 rearrangement, sequence reads were collapsed and filtered. For each sample, productive Simpson clonality was calculated as the square root of Simpson's diversity index over productive rearrangements. TCRdb limited this immuneACCESS table to in-frame rearrangements with V and J called. A share of clones is missing; checked studies link under half to unresolved V genes, and the rest is unexplained. The V and J calls and clone size are taken from that table; D and trimming were inferred from the DNA. The table for this sample lists some 100,000 clones; roughly 88% of them were counted only once. Of the sample, approximately 1.5% falls within the top ten clones.

The TCR originated in a human donor with active COVID-19. The donor label of this sample is uncertain. This sequence uses TRBV6-2 or TRBV6-3 and TRBJ2-7, and 8 junction bases match TRBD2. The sample taken for sequencing was peripheral blood. This receptor carries the CDR3 CASSRGGNYEQYF. At the DNA level, the sequence is TGTGCCAGCAGTCGCGGGGGGAACTACGAGCAGTACTTC.